One sample yielded the 26 T cell receptor beta chains listed below, sequenced in a study of blood T cell repertoires in COVID-19. Profiling relied on immunoSEQ multiplex PCR, and the TCRdb table lists in-frame clones only, not all of them. The data show approximately 60,000 clones, approximately 93% seen once. Sequencing input: peripheral blood. These receptors came from a man in his 70s with active COVID-19.

The V and J genes are TRBV7-9 and TRBJ1-2; TRBD1 matches at 7 bases. Germline CDR1 SEHNR, CDR2 FQNEAQ (reference sequence). This CDR3 region has 14 residues. The V segment lost 4 bases and the J segment 8 bases; nucleotides outside the gene matches: 10. CDR3 sequence reads: CASSSQQGSGGYTF. As DNA, the CDR3 is TGTGCCAGCAGCTCGCAACAGGGGAGCGGGGGCTACACCTTC.

The V call is TRBV5-1, the J call TRBJ2-7; 7 bases are shared with TRBD1. The junction had 6 bases not matched to a gene; V was cut back by 0 bases and J by 3 bases. This CDR3 has 15 residues. Germline CDR1 SGHRS, CDR2 YFSETQ. CDR3 nucleotide sequence: TGCGCCAGCAGCTTGGACTCGGGACAGATCTACGAGCAGTACTTC. Amino acids: CASSLDSGQIYEQYF.

The chain joins TRBV7-3 to TRBJ2-3; 9 nucleotides agree with TRBD2. Germline V gives CDR1 SGHTA, CDR2 FQGTGA. The CDR3 runs 17 residues. J gave up 5 bases and V 5 bases, and 14 bases lay outside the gene matches. CDR3 amino acids: CASSPDRPRGGLDTQYF. In DNA form, the CDR3 reads TGTGCCAGCAGCCCCGACCGGCCGCGGGGGGGCTTAGATACGCAGTATTTT.

The rearrangement links TRBV7-9 to TRBJ2-7, with 9 bases identical to TRBD1. Germline V lookup: CDR1 SEHNR, CDR2 FQNEAQ (reference sequence). Unmatched junction bases numbered 8, after V lost 3 bases and J lost 5 bases. This CDR3 spans 15 amino acids. The CDR3 region has the DNA TGTGCCAGCAGCTTGCTCGTGGGACAGGGCGACGAGCAGTACTTC. Its protein product is CASSLLVGQGDEQYF.

The chain couples TRBV6-5 to TRBJ2-1; possibly TRBD1 for D (5 bases). Germline CDR1 and CDR2: MNHEY and SVGAGI. This CDR3 spans 13 amino acids. V was shortened by 6 bases and J by 6 bases, with 12 bases between the two germline ends. The CDR3 sequence is CASRGVGRNEQFF. The CDR3 nucleotides are TGTGCCAGCAGAGGGGTCGGGCGCAATGAGCAGTTCTTC.

The J gene is TRBJ2-1, the V gene TRBV19; 7 bases align to TRBD1. The CDR3 is made up of 15 amino acids. The V segment lost 4 bases and the J segment 2 bases; nucleotides outside the gene matches: 5. Germline CDR1 reads LNHDA; CDR2 reads SQIVND (reference sequence). As DNA, the CDR3 is TGTGCCAGTAGTACAGGGACAGAGCCCTACAATGAGCAGTTCTTC. Residues: CASSTGTEPYNEQFF. The entire variable domain, with the rest obtained from reference TRBV19 and TRBJ2-1, is as follows: DGGITQSPKYLFRKEGQNVTLSCEQNLNHDAMYWYRQDPGQGLRLIYYSQIVNDFQKGDIAEGYSVSREKKESFPLTVTSAQKNPTAFYLCASSTGTEPYNEQFFGPGTRLTVL.

The chain uses TRBV9 and TRBJ1-2, with D unresolved. With 4 bases removed from V and 4 bases from J, the gap between germline ends came to 17 bases. This CDR3 contains 15 residues. Germline V lookup: CDR1 SGDLS, CDR2 YYNGEE. CDR3 sequence: CASSPPYMSPYGYTF. The DNA of the CDR3 is TGTGCCAGCAGCCCACCCTATATGAGCCCCTATGGCTACACCTTC.

V and J are TRBV2 and TRBJ1-2; maybe TRBD1 (6 bases). Looked up from germline, CDR1 is SNHLY and CDR2 is FYNNEI. This CDR3 is built from 13 residues. V gave up 6 bases and J gave up 4 bases, with 12 bases separating them. The CDR3 sequence is CASSPTGSYGYTF. CDR3 coding DNA: TGTGCCAGCAGCCCAACAGGGTCCTATGGCTACACCTTC.

This chain joins TRBV28 and TRBJ1-2; 9 positions agree with TRBD1. The ends lost 10 bases at V and 1 base at J; junction bases unmatched: 10. The CDR3 has 15 residues. Per the germline V gene, CDR1 is MDHEN and CDR2 is SYDVKM. The DNA for the CDR3 is TGTGCCACCAACCTTCCGGGACAGGGTAACTATGGCTACACCTTC. It encodes CATNLPGQGNYGYTF.

The count of this clone is one. V is TRBV5-1 and J is TRBJ1-3, with TRBD1 identical over 7 bases. The trim removed 0 bases at V and 0 bases at J, leaving 3 bases unmatched. The CDR3 runs 16 residues. From germline, CDR1 is SGHRS and CDR2 YFSETQ. CDR3 nucleotide sequence: TGCGCCAGCAGCTTGGGGGGACAGCGCTCTGGAAACACCATATATTTT. Translating gives CASSLGGQRSGNTIYF.

This rearrangement joins TRBV19 to TRBJ1-1, with D possibly being TRBD1 (6 bases). V was clipped by 6 bases and J by 3 bases, with 20 bases between them. Germline CDR1 reads LNHDA; CDR2 reads SQIVND (reference sequence). The CDR3 is 16 residues long. The CDR3 DNA is TGTGCCAGTAGCGACAAGATAGGACAGTCGGACACTGAAGCTTTCTTT. Protein sequence: CASSDKIGQSDTEAFF.

The rearrangement links TRBV7-2 to TRBJ2-1; no clear D. Trimming removed 2 bases at V and 10 bases at J, with 12 bases between. The CDR3 consists of 13 residues. Germline CDR1 and CDR2: SGHTA and FQGNSA. The CDR3 region has the DNA TGTGCCAGCAGCTTACCTCAGACTCGAGAGCAGTTCTTC. It translates to CASSLPQTREQFF.

The CDR3 loop is CASSSTSGGELFF. CDR3 nucleotide sequence: TGTGCCAGCAGCTCGACTAGCGGGGGGGAGCTGTTTTTT. This chain uses TRBV2 with TRBJ2-2; 10 bases are a match to TRBD2. The ends lost 6 bases at V and 8 bases at J; junction bases unmatched: 3. This CDR3 has 13 amino acids. Per germline, CDR1 SNHLY and CDR2 FYNNEI. Supplemented by reference TRBV2 and TRBJ2-2, the full variable domain reads EPEVTQTPSHQVTQMGQEVILRCVPISNHLYFYWYRQILGQKVEFLVSFYNNEISEKSEIFDDQFSVERPDGSNFTLKIRSTKLEDSAMYFCASSSTSGGELFFGEGSRLTVL.

This clone was seen just once. The chain joins TRBV7-2 to TRBJ1-5; TRBD1 aligns across 8 bases. The J segment lost 3 bases and the V segment lost 5 bases, leaving 6 bases of the junction unmatched. CDR1 SGHTA and CDR2 FQGNSA come from the germline V gene. The CDR3 has 15 amino acids. CDR3 sequence reads: CASSPRTGNNQPQHF. For the CDR3, the DNA is TGTGCCAGCAGCCCTCGGACAGGGAACAATCAGCCCCAGCATTTT.

This rearrangement joins TRBV5-4 to TRBJ2-7; 9 nucleotides align to TRBD1. Losses at the gene ends were 4 bases for V and 6 bases for J; bases not matched to a gene: 2. The CDR3 is 12 residues long. Germline CDR1 SGHNT, CDR2 YYREEE (reference sequence). CDR3 region: CASSMTGGEQYV. Here the CDR3 DNA reads TGTGCCAGCAGCATGACAGGGGGCGAGCAGTACGTC.

The chain is built from TRBV28 and TRBJ2-3, with 14 positions matching TRBD2. The J segment lost 2 bases and the V segment lost 5 bases, leaving 3 bases of the junction unmatched. The germline V gene encodes CDR1 MDHEN and CDR2 SYDVKM. This CDR3 is built from 16 residues. CDR3 DNA: TGTGCCAGCAGTCAGACTAGCGGGGGGGCCACAGATACGCAGTATTTT. As protein: CASSQTSGGATDTQYF.

This clone was detected once. The chain uses TRBV10-3 and TRBJ1-2; 10 positions match TRBD1. Germline CDR1 reads ENHRY; CDR2 reads SYGVKD. With 6 bases clipped from V and 6 bases from J, the junction kept 13 bases outside the gene matches. The CDR3 loop spans 16 amino acids. The CDR3 nucleotides are TGTGCCATCAGCCCACGATCCGGGACAGGGGTAGATGGCTACACCTTC. Amino acid sequence: CAISPRSGTGVDGYTF.

Only one count was recorded for this clone. The chain couples TRBV19 to TRBJ1-3, with TRBD1 matching over 8 bases. The germline CDR1 and CDR2 sequences are LNHDA and SQIVND (reference sequence). This CDR3 region has 15 residues. The V and J ends lost 6 bases and 0 bases, in that order; junction bases with no gene match: 4. The chain's CDR3 is CASRTGVHSGNTIYF. The CDR3 region has the DNA TGTGCCAGTAGGACAGGGGTGCACTCTGGAAACACCATATATTTT. The full variable domain, with the rest looked up from reference TRBV19 and TRBJ1-3, is DGGITQSPKYLFRKEGQNVTLSCEQNLNHDAMYWYRQDPGQGLRLIYYSQIVNDFQKGDIAEGYSVSREKKESFPLTVTSAQKNPTAFYLCASRTGVHSGNTIYFGEGSWLTVV.

The V gene is TRBV10-3, the J gene TRBJ2-6; TRBD2 agrees at 8 bases. The CDR3 extends over 17 amino acids. Germline loops: CDR1 ENHRY, CDR2 SYGVKD. Trimming at V came to 2 bases and at J to 0 bases, leaving 3 bases not matched to a gene. CDR3 sequence reads: CAISEREGFSGANVLTF. CDR3 nucleotide sequence: TGTGCCATCAGTGAGCGGGAGGGGTTCTCTGGGGCCAACGTCCTGACTTTC.

The genes are TRBV5-6 and TRBJ1-1, with a tentative D call TRBD1 (5 bases). V shed 5 bases and J shed 1 base, with 12 bases lying between them. The CDR3 is 14 residues long. Per germline, CDR1 SGHDT and CDR2 YYEEEE. The DNA of the CDR3 is TGTGCCAGCAGTTACGGACACTCGAACACTGAAGCTTTCTTT. Protein sequence: CASSYGHSNTEAFF.

This sequence joins TRBV10-3 and TRBJ1-5; possibly TRBD1 for D (5 bases). The CDR3 spans 13 residues. Trimming removed 6 bases at V and 0 bases at J, with 6 bases between. Per germline, CDR1 ENHRY and CDR2 SYGVKD. CDR3 region: CAIRGGSNQPQHF. The CDR3 coding sequence is TGTGCCATCAGGGGGGGTAGCAATCAGCCCCAGCATTTT.

This chain links TRBV19 with TRBJ2-4; 8 bases are shared with TRBD1. The CDR3 is 15 residues long. Germline CDR1 reads LNHDA; CDR2 reads SQIVND (reference sequence). The V gene end was trimmed by 4 bases and the J gene end by 1 base; junction bases not matched to a gene: 3. CDR3 residues: CASSKTGDAKNIQYF. The CDR3 bases are TGTGCCAGTAGTAAGACAGGGGACGCCAAAAACATTCAGTACTTC. The full variable domain, with the rest looked up from reference TRBV19 and TRBJ2-4, is DGGITQSPKYLFRKEGQNVTLSCEQNLNHDAMYWYRQDPGQGLRLIYYSQIVNDFQKGDIAEGYSVSREKKESFPLTVTSAQKNPTAFYLCASSKTGDAKNIQYFGAGTRLSVL.

This clone appeared a few times. The chain joins TRBV27 to TRBJ2-7; tentative D call: TRBD2 (5 bases). The CDR3 loop spans 14 amino acids. Germline CDR1 reads MNHEY; CDR2 reads SMNVEV (reference sequence). Between the trimmed V and J ends, which lost 6 bases and 5 bases, there was a span of 17 bases. CDR3 DNA sequence: TGTGCCAGCAGCCTGGCTCGGGGTTCCCACGAGCAGTACTTC. It codes for CASSLARGSHEQYF.

The chain couples TRBV29-1 to TRBJ2-5; 8 bases are shared with TRBD1. This CDR3 comprises 14 residues. The V gene end was trimmed by 1 base and the J gene end by 1 base; junction bases not matched to a gene: 2. The germline V gene has CDR1 SQVTM and CDR2 ANQGSEA. CDR3 sequence reads: CSVEADRVQETQYF. DNA of the CDR3: TGCAGCGTTGAAGCGGACAGGGTCCAAGAGACCCAGTACTTC.

This clone was observed a single time. The V gene is TRBV19, the J gene TRBJ1-6; D call uncertain. The V gene lost 6 bases and the J gene lost 6 bases, with 9 bases spanning the gap. The CDR3 spans 13 residues. Germline values: CDR1 LNHDA, CDR2 SQIVND (reference sequence). In DNA form, the CDR3 reads TGTGCCAGTAGACTTATATCTAATTCACCCCTCCACTTT. This codes for CASRLISNSPLHF. The whole variable domain, remainder taken from reference TRBV19 and TRBJ1-6, is DGGITQSPKYLFRKEGQNVTLSCEQNLNHDAMYWYRQDPGQGLRLIYYSQIVNDFQKGDIAEGYSVSREKKESFPLTVTSAQKNPTAFYLCASRLISNSPLHFGNGTRLTVT.

The chain has TRBV11-2 and TRBJ2-1, with 12 bases identical to TRBD2. Germline V gives CDR1 SGHAT, CDR2 FQNNGV. V was clipped by 3 bases and J by 9 bases; unmatched bases: 12. The CDR3 has 17 amino acids. CDR3 region: CASSFGPSGGAIGEQFF. The CDR3 nucleotides are TGTGCCAGCAGCTTCGGGCCTAGCGGGGGGGCTATAGGTGAGCAGTTCTTC.